The 23 T cell receptor beta chains below all came from one sample that was sequenced in a study of T cell clonality in common variable immunodeficiency. Repertoires were generated with immunoSEQ multiplex PCR, while TCRdb's copy carries only in-frame clones and drops some. The sample includes about 33,000 clones, none of them occurring once. Sequenced sample: peripheral blood mononuclear cells. The receptors come from a person aged 18 to 70 in good health.

This clone was observed many times. The CDR3 goes on 3 residues after the read ends, and that part is filled in from the germline J gene. The chain recombines TRBV10-3 with TRBJ1-2; D perhaps matches TRBD1 (6 bases). The CDR3 totals 14 residues. CDR1 is ENHRY and CDR2 is SYGVKD in the germline V gene. V dropped 0 bases and J dropped 7 bases, with 12 bases sitting between them. The CDR3 sequence is CAISESEQGGGYTF. Incomplete CDR3 DNA: TGTGCCATCAGTGAGTCGGAACAGGGAGGTGGC.

This clone was observed many times. The missing CDR3 end, 3 residues past where the read stops, is filled in from the germline J gene. The rearrangement uses TRBV20-1 and TRBJ2-1; 12 positions match TRBD2. Germline V lookup: CDR1 DFQATT, CDR2 SNEGSKA (reference sequence). J lost 0 bases, V lost 3 bases, and 3 bases had no gene match. The CDR3 has 16 residues. CDR3 DNA (partial): TGCAGTGCTAGGCTAGCGGGAGGGAGCTCCTACAATGAG. Translating gives CSARLAGGSSYNE. The whole CDR3 is CSARLAGGSSYNEQFF.

This clone was detected many times. The read terminates 3 residues before the CDR3 end, so the remaining end is supplied by the germline J gene. The chain employs TRBV7-2 and TRBJ2-7, with TRBD1 matching 8 bases. CDR3 length: 13 amino acids. Germline V gene data show CDR1 as SGHTA and CDR2 as FQGNSA. Germline trimming cut 3 bases from V and 6 bases from J; bases unmatched to any gene: 4. CDR3 DNA (partial): TGTGCCAGCAGCTTCGACAGGGGAAGCGAG. It yields the protein CASSFDRGSE. In full, the CDR3 reads CASSFDRGSEQYF. The variable domain in full, completed from reference TRBV7-2 and TRBJ2-7, reads GAGVSQSPSNKVTEKGKDVELRCDPISGHTALYWYRQSLGQGLEFLIYFQGNSAPDKSGLPSDRFSAERTGGSVSTLTIQRTQQEDSAVYLCASSFDRGSEQYFGPGTRLTVT.

The table lists this clone with a few counts. Read data end 3 residues before the CDR3 end; the end is taken from the germline J gene. The V gene is TRBV7-9, the J gene TRBJ1-5, with D tentatively TRBD1 (5 bases). The CDR3 loop spans 15 amino acids. CDR1 SEHNR and CDR2 FQNEAQ come from the germline V gene (reference sequence). Trimming shortened V by 5 bases and J by 6 bases, and 17 bases separated the two germline ends. The CDR3 here is CASSLSMGGGQPQHF. The sequenced part of the CDR3 DNA is TGTGCCAGCAGCCTCAGTATGGGGGGGGGTCAGCCC.

The table lists this clone with many counts. Coverage ceases 3 residues before the CDR3 finishes, and the germline J gene fills in the end. The chain couples TRBV29-1 to TRBJ2-5, with a tentative D call TRBD2 (6 bases). Trimming took off 5 bases at V and 2 bases at J, with 6 bases between the two ends. This CDR3 region has 11 residues. Germline CDR1 is SQVTM and CDR2 is ANQGSEA. CDR3 DNA (partial): TGCAGCGTTCGGGGGCAAGAGACC. This translates into CSVRGQET. The complete CDR3 sequence is CSVRGQETQYF.

This clone showed up many times. The read stops 3 residues short of the end of the CDR3; the missing end is completed from the germline J gene. The rearrangement links TRBV20-1 to TRBJ2-2; the D gene is possibly TRBD1 (6 bases). CDR3 length: 15 amino acids. Germline V gene lookup returns CDR1 DFQATT and CDR2 SNEGSKA (reference sequence). The sequenced CDR3 bases are TGCAGTGCTAGAGATCACGGGACAAGTAATGAAAAG. Translating it yields CSARDHGTSNEK. The whole CDR3 is CSARDHGTSNEKLFF.

This clone was observed many times. The read halts 3 residues ahead of the CDR3 end, with the missing end drawn from the germline J gene. The chain combines TRBV7-3 with TRBJ2-1; 13 nucleotides match TRBD2. The CDR3 contains 16 residues. Germline assignment: CDR1 SGHTA and CDR2 FQGTGA. J was trimmed by 7 bases and V by 2 bases; bases with no gene match: 5. Partial CDR3 DNA: TGTGCCAGCAGCTTACAACCGGGACTAGCGGGAAATGAG. Translation: CASSLQPGLAGNE. The entire CDR3 protein reads CASSLQPGLAGNEQFF.

Turning to this clone: The CDR3 is cut off 3 residues early in the read; its end comes from the germline J gene. V is TRBV11-2 and J is TRBJ1-4; TRBD1 matches at 8 bases. Trimming cost V 3 bases and J 10 bases; bases outside gene matches: 4. The CDR3 loop spans 13 amino acids. Per germline, CDR1 SGHAT and CDR2 FQNNGV. The sequenced part of the CDR3 DNA is TGTGCCAGCAGCTTGGGACAGGATGTAAAA. Protein sequence: CASSLGQDVK. The complete CDR3 protein is CASSLGQDVKLFF.

There are many counts of this clone. From the germline J gene comes the end of the CDR3, since the read stops 3 residues before it. This chain connects TRBV28 to TRBJ2-7; 9 bases are shared with TRBD1. The CDR3 runs 16 residues. Per germline, CDR1 MDHEN and CDR2 SYDVKM. J gave up 2 bases and V 2 bases, and 7 bases lay outside the gene matches. CDR3 protein: CASSLRVTGGTYEQYF. The CDR3 DNA, read in part, is TGTGCCAGCAGTTTAAGAGTGACAGGGGGAACCTACGAG.

Relative to its sample, this clone is medium-sized. Read coverage stops 3 residues before the CDR3 terminus; the germline J gene supplies the remainder. The rearrangement joins TRBV13 to TRBJ1-5; D is uncertain. Germline CDR1 PRHDT, CDR2 FYEKMQ (reference sequence). This CDR3 is built from 14 residues. V was pared by 0 bases and J by 4 bases, with 7 bases between. CDR3 in amino acids: CASSLGRENQPQHF. The covered CDR3 bases are TGTGCCAGCAGCTTAGGGCGAGAGAATCAGCCC.

This clone has at least ten counts. The read halts 3 residues ahead of the CDR3 end, with the missing end drawn from the germline J gene. The chain combines TRBV7-8 with TRBJ1-1; D is unresolved. V lost 5 bases, J lost 1 base, and 17 bases lay in between. Germline CDR1 SGHVS, CDR2 FQNEAQ. CDR3 length equals 16 residues. CDR3 protein: CASSPLIDTRNTEAFF. The CDR3 bases that were read are TGTGCCAGCAGCCCCCTAATTGACACACGGAACACTGAA.

This clone was found many times. Read sequence stops 3 residues before the CDR3 end, and the germline J gene provides the missing end. The chain uses TRBV7-9 and TRBJ2-5; 10 nucleotides line up with TRBD1. V lost 5 bases and J lost 5; bases outside the gene matches: 8. The germline gives CDR1 SEHNR, CDR2 FQNEAQ (reference sequence). CDR3 length: 15 amino acids. The CDR3 DNA, read in part, is TGTGCCAGCAGCAAGGGACAGGGGCTAGGGGAGACC. Translated, it gives CASSKGQGLGET. Given in full, the CDR3 is CASSKGQGLGETQYF.

This clone was found many times. The CDR3 extends 3 residues past the end of the read, so its final part is completed from the germline J gene. V is TRBV23-1 and J is TRBJ1-5; possibly TRBD1 for D (6 bases). TRBV23-1 is classed as an ORF, of uncertain function. The CDR3 sequence is 17 residues long. The V gene lost 0 bases and the J gene lost 1 base, with 13 bases spanning the gap. CDR3 in amino acids: CASSQSKGVLSNQPQHF. The sequenced part of the CDR3 DNA is TGCGCCAGCAGTCAATCGAAGGGGGTGCTAAGCAATCAGCCC.

On this clone itself: The sequence runs out 3 residues before the end of the CDR3; the remainder is reconstructed from the germline J gene. This chain connects TRBV7-6 to TRBJ1-5; D might be TRBD1 (5 bases). The CDR3 covers 16 residues. Germline V gene sequence: CDR1 SGHVS, CDR2 FNYEAQ. Deletions cut 5 bases from V and 5 bases from J, with 19 bases between. CDR3 residues: CASSRTSDRAYQPQHF. The CDR3 bases that were read are TGTGCCAGCAGCCGTACTTCAGACAGAGCCTATCAGCCC.

This clone was recorded a few times. From the germline J gene comes the end of the CDR3, since the read stops 3 residues before it. V and J are TRBV7-9 and TRBJ2-3, with D tentatively TRBD2 (6 bases). Trimming cost V 6 bases and J 3 bases, with 13 bases left between them. CDR3 length equals 14 residues. Germline V gene sequence: CDR1 SEHNR, CDR2 FQNEAQ (reference sequence). The CDR3 bases that were read are TGTGCCAGCAGTGGAGGACTAAGGACAGATACG. Its translation is CASSGGLRTDT. The entire CDR3 is CASSGGLRTDTQYF.

This clone appeared many times. Read sequence stops 3 residues before the CDR3 end, and the germline J gene provides the missing end. This chain uses TRBV7-3 with TRBJ2-3; D may correspond to TRBD1 or TRBD2 (8 bases each). The CDR3 extends over 16 amino acids. V was clipped by 4 bases and J by 5 bases, with 19 bases between them. Germline CDR1 reads SGHTA; CDR2 reads FQGTGA. CDR3 bases read: TGTGCCAGCAGCTCCCAGGGGGCGGGAGGAGAAGATACG. This gives the protein CASSSQGAGGEDT. The whole CDR3 is CASSSQGAGGEDTQYF.

In its sample, this clone was seen a few times. The CDR3 reads CASSLEGGEQFF. The part of the CDR3 DNA that was read is TGCGCCAGCAGCTTGGAAGGGGGTGAG. J is TRBJ2-1 and V is TRBV5-1; maybe TRBD1 (6 bases). The sequenced fragment ends 3 residues before the CDR3 boundary, so the rest is inferred from the germline J gene. Germline CDR1 and CDR2: SGHRS and YFSETQ. Trimming pared 0 bases from V and 9 bases from J, leaving 7 bases between. The CDR3 runs to 12 residues.

For this clone: Coverage ceases 3 residues before the CDR3 finishes, and the germline J gene fills in the end. The rearrangement links TRBV2 to TRBJ2-2, with TRBD2 as a possible D gene (6 bases). CDR1 is SNHLY, CDR2 FYNNEI, per germline. There are 15 residues in the CDR3. The CDR3 protein is CASRGGRSSYEKLFF. The sequenced part of the CDR3 DNA is TGTGCCAGCAGGGGGGGACGAAGCTCCTATGAAAAG.

This clone was seen more than once but under ten times. From the germline J gene comes the end of the CDR3, since the read stops 3 residues before it. The chain carries TRBV7-9 and TRBJ2-1, with 10 bases that match TRBD1. The junction had 4 bases not matched to a gene; V was cut back by 0 bases and J by 8 bases. Germline assignment: CDR1 SEHNR and CDR2 FQNEAQ (reference sequence). The CDR3 loop spans 15 amino acids. The part of the CDR3 DNA that was read is TGTGCCAGCAGCTTAGCCCGGGACAGGGGATATGAG. Amino acids: CASSLARDRGYE. Given in full, the CDR3 is CASSLARDRGYEQFF.

There are many counts of this clone. Read data end 3 residues before the CDR3 end; the end is taken from the germline J gene. The chain employs TRBV18 and TRBJ1-1; the match to TRBD1 covers 11 bases. The CDR3 consists of 14 residues. Germline assignment: CDR1 KGHSH and CDR2 LQKENI. After removal of 3 bases from V and 4 bases from J, the junction contained 1 base not matched to a gene. The CDR3 DNA, read in part, is TGTGCCAGCTCACCGGGGACAGGGGGCACTGAA. Its translation is CASSPGTGGTE. The complete CDR3 reads CASSPGTGGTEAFF.

This clone was observed many times. The read is 3 residues too short to cover the CDR3 end, so that end is filled in from the germline J gene. V gene TRBV10-3 combines with J gene TRBJ2-7, with 10 nucleotides matching TRBD1. CDR3 length: 15 residues. Germline trimming cut 9 bases from V and 4 bases from J; bases unmatched to any gene: 12. The germline V gene has CDR1 ENHRY and CDR2 SYGVKD. The CDR3 sequence is CAINHRDRGLYEQYF. The part of the CDR3 DNA that was read is TGTGCCATTAATCACCGGGACAGGGGATTATACGAG.

This clone was observed at least ten times. The read falls 3 residues short of the CDR3 end, and the missing part is taken from the germline J gene. This sequence joins TRBV5-5 and TRBJ2-3, with D perhaps matching TRBD1 or TRBD2 (5 bases each). The CDR3 has 15 amino acids. CDR1 SGHKS and CDR2 YYEKEE come from the germline V gene (reference sequence). The V and J ends lost 4 bases and 6 bases respectively, with 18 bases between them. CDR3 residues: CASSRGVTLRDTQYF. CDR3 DNA, as far as it was read: TGTGCCAGCAGCCGAGGGGTCACACTCAGGGATACG.

This clone was recorded at least ten times. The read ends 3 residues before the CDR3 terminus; that terminus is restored from the germline J gene. The V call is TRBV6-1, the J call TRBJ1-4; a possible D gene is TRBD1 (5 bases). V dropped 0 bases and J dropped 7 bases, with 15 bases sitting between them. CDR3 length: 16 residues. Germline CDR1 and CDR2: MNHNS and SASEGT. The CDR3 region is CASSEALGAGLEKLFF. The CDR3 DNA, read in part, is TGTGCCAGCAGTGAAGCGCTAGGGGCAGGGCTTGAAAAA.